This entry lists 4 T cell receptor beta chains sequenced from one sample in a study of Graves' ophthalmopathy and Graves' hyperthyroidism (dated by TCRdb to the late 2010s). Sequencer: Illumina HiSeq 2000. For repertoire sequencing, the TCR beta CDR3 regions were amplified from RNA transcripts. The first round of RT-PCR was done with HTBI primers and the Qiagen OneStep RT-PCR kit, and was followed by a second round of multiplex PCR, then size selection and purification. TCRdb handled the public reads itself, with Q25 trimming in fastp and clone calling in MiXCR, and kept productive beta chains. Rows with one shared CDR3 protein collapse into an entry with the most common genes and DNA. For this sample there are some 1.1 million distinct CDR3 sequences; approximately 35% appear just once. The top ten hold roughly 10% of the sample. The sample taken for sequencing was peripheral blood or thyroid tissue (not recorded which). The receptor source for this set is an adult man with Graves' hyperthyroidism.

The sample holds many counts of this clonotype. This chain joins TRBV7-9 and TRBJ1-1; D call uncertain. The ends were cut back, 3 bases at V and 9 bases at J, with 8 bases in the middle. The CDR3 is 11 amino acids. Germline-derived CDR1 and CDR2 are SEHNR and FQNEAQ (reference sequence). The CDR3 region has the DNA TGTGCCAGCAGCTTGCACAGCCAAGCTTTCTTT. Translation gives CASSLHSQAFF. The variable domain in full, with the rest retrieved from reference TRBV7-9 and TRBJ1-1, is DTGVSQNPRHKITKRGQNVTFRCDPISEHNRLYWYRQTLGQGPEFLTYFQNEAQLEKSRLLSDRFSAERPKGSFSTLEIQRTEQGDSAMYLCASSLHSQAFFGQGTRLTVV.

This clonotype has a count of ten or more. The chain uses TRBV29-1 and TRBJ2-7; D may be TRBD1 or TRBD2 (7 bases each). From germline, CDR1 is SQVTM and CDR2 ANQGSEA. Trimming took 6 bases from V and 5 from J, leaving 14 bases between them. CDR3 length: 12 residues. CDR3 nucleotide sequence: TGCAGCGTGGTACAGGGGAGGGACGAGCAGTACTTC. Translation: CSVVQGRDEQYF.

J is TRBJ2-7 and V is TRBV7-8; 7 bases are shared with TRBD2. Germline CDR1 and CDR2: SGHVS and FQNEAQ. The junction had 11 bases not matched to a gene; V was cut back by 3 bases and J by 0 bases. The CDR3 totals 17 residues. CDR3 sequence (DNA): TGTGCCAGCAGCTTGGCCCGGTCAGCGGGGAGCTCCTACGAGCAGTACTTC. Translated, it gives CASSLARSAGSSYEQYF.

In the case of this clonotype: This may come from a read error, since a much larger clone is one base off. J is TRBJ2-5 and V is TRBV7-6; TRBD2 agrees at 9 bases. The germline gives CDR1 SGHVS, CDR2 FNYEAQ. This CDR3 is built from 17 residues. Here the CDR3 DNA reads TGCGCCAGCAGCCAAGATCTTGCGGGGGGGCTCAGCGAGACCCGGTACTTC. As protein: CASSQDLAGGLSETRYF. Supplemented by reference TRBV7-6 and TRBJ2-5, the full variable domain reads GAGVSQSPRYKVTKRGQDVALRCDPISGHVSLYWYRQALGQGPEFLTYFNYEAQQDKSGLPNDRFSAERPEGSISTLTIQRTEQRDSAMYRCASSQDLAGGLSETRYFGPGTRLLVL.